One and the same sample provided the 31 T cell receptor beta chains below, sequenced in a study of response to subunit inactivated influenza vaccine. Using its own MiXCR run on the RT-PCR reads, TCRdb lists one record per CDR3 protein. The sample yields roughly 650,000 distinct CDR3 sequences, roughly 14% seen once. The starting material was PBMCs from blood, obtained 12 days after vaccination. All receptors derive from a man aged 50 to 59 who received an inactivated influenza vaccine.

The rearrangement links TRBV24-1 to TRBJ1-6, with a tentative D call TRBD1 (6 bases). CDR3 length: 14 amino acids. Trimming took 4 bases from V and 9 from J, leaving 12 bases between them. Germline CDR1 KGHDR, CDR2 SFDVKD. CDR3 nucleotides: TGTGCCACCAGTGAAAGTCAGGACAGTTCACCCCTCCACTTT. Its protein product is CATSESQDSSPLHF.

This clonotype was counted a few times. J is TRBJ1-1 and V is TRBV12-3 or TRBV12-4; no clear D. The V gene lost 6 bases and the J gene lost 3 bases, with 14 bases spanning the gap. This CDR3 has 14 residues. This CDR3 is CASRRAAADTEAFF. CDR3 nucleotide sequence: TGTGCCAGCAGAAGGGCCGCGGCGGACACTGAAGCTTTCTTT.

V is TRBV15 and J is TRBJ2-1; no clear D gene. Deletions cut 1 base from V and 0 bases from J, with 10 bases between. Germline values: CDR1 LNHNV, CDR2 YYDKDF (reference sequence). The CDR3 runs 16 residues. In DNA form, the CDR3 reads TGTGCCACCAGCAGAGTAGCAGTAAGCTCCTACAATGAGCAGTTCTTC. Encoded protein: CATSRVAVSSYNEQFF.

Turning to this clonotype: At one end, the junction sequence differs from germline, possibly due to a read error. The chain combines TRBV3-1 with TRBJ2-3, with D possibly TRBD2 on 5 matching bases. Per the germline V gene, CDR1 is LGHDT and CDR2 is YNNKEL (reference sequence). The CDR3 covers 15 residues. CDR3 in DNA: TGTGCCACCAGCCAGCATACGGGAAGCACAGATACGCAGTATTTT. Residues: CATSQHTGSTDTQYF.

This clonotype has just a few counts. This rearrangement joins TRBV5-5 to TRBJ2-4; D unclear. Trimming stripped 4 bases from V and 7 bases from J, with 12 bases between. The germline V gene encodes CDR1 SGHKS and CDR2 YYEKEE (reference sequence). The CDR3 loop spans 13 amino acids. This CDR3 is CASSPLLGNIQYF. CDR3 nucleotide sequence: TGTGCCAGCAGCCCCCTACTCGGGAACATTCAGTACTTC.

This clonotype was found a few times. The gene calls are TRBV5-1 and TRBJ2-1, with 13 nucleotides matching TRBD2. Germline CDR1 and CDR2: SGHRS and YFSETQ. CDR3 length: 15 amino acids. V trimming: 4 bases; J trimming: 6 bases; junction bases outside the gene matches: 4. The CDR3 here is CASSLRTSGGNEQFF. CDR3 coding DNA: TGCGCCAGCAGCCTTAGGACTAGCGGGGGCAATGAGCAGTTCTTC.

This chain uses TRBV20-1 with TRBJ2-1; the D call may be TRBD1 or TRBD2 (5 bases each). The CDR3 covers 14 residues. The V end was cut by 0 bases, the J end by 7 bases, with 13 bases between. CDR1 and CDR2 (germline): DFQATT, SNEGSKA (reference sequence). CDR3: CSARDQRWGNEQFF. In DNA form, the CDR3 reads TGCAGTGCTAGAGATCAAAGGTGGGGGAATGAGCAGTTCTTC.

This clonotype was seen a few times. The chain combines TRBV12-3 or TRBV12-4 with TRBJ2-1; TRBD1 agrees at 9 bases. The length of the CDR3 is 15 residues. V dropped 6 bases and J dropped 4; count of bases not matched to a gene: 7. The CDR3 DNA reads TGTGCCAGCAGGGGGGACAGGGATCTTTACAATGAGCAGTTCTTC. Protein: CASRGDRDLYNEQFF.

The chain has TRBV6-2 or TRBV6-3 and TRBJ1-2; D not resolved. With 6 bases removed from V and 0 bases from J, the gap between germline ends came to 8 bases. Germline-derived CDR1 and CDR2 are MNHEY and SVGEGT. The CDR3 loop spans 13 amino acids. The CDR3 loop reads CASRSAPNYGYTF. Written as DNA, the CDR3 is TGTGCCAGCAGGTCCGCCCCTAACTATGGCTACACCTTC.

This clonotype was observed a few times. The V call is TRBV6-2 or TRBV6-3, the J call TRBJ2-7; D gene ambiguous. V was pared by 0 bases and J by 6 bases, with 3 bases between. The CDR3 has 11 amino acids. Looked up from germline, CDR1 is MNHEY and CDR2 is SVGEGT. The CDR3 reads CASSYSIEQYF. The CDR3 bases are TGTGCCAGCAGTTACTCGATCGAGCAGTACTTC.

The V gene is TRBV10-3, the J gene TRBJ2-1; a weak D match, TRBD2 (6 bases). The germline gives CDR1 ENHRY, CDR2 SYGVKD. V was trimmed by 0 bases and J by 6 bases, leaving 12 bases between them. The CDR3 sequence is 15 residues long. Here the CDR3 reads CAISESGVGGNEQFF. In nucleotides, the CDR3 is TGTGCCATCAGTGAGTCGGGGGTGGGAGGCAATGAGCAGTTCTTC.

In its sample, this clonotype was seen a few times. The rearrangement links TRBV28 to TRBJ1-1; no definite D call. CDR1 MDHEN and CDR2 SYDVKM come from the germline V gene. CDR3 length: 14 residues. V was cut by 2 bases and J by 0 bases, with 7 bases left in between. CDR3 region: CASSLGLMNTEAFF. DNA for the CDR3: TGTGCCAGCAGTTTAGGACTCATGAACACTGAAGCTTTCTTT.

This clonotype was observed at least ten times. The CDR3 sequence: CASSFTGGINYGYTF. In DNA, the CDR3 is TGTGCCAGCAGCTTTACAGGGGGAATTAACTATGGCTACACCTTC. This chain connects TRBV7-9 to TRBJ1-2, with 8 bases that match TRBD1. The CDR3 is made up of 15 amino acids. The V segment lost 3 bases and the J segment 1 base; nucleotides outside the gene matches: 4. Germline V gene data show CDR1 as SEHNR and CDR2 as FQNEAQ (reference sequence).

CDR3 amino acids: CASSVRWSGANVLTF. CDR3 bases: TGTGCCAGCAGCGTTCGTTGGTCTGGGGCCAACGTCCTGACTTTC. The rearrangement links TRBV9 to TRBJ2-6; D not certain. Trimming pared 2 bases from V and 1 base from J, leaving 7 bases between. The CDR3 totals 15 residues. The V gene's germline CDR1 is SGDLS and CDR2 YYNGEE.

V gene TRBV9 combines with J gene TRBJ2-1; 16 bases are shared with TRBD2. The V gene's germline CDR1 is SGDLS and CDR2 YYNGEE. V lost 5 bases, J lost 3 bases, and 8 bases stayed unmatched. CDR3 length equals 18 residues. The DNA for the CDR3 is TGTGCCAGCAGTCCCCTTGGGACTAGCGGGGGGGGCTACAATGAGCAGTTCTTC. This codes for CASSPLGTSGGGYNEQFF. The full variable domain, its missing parts supplied by reference TRBV9 and TRBJ2-1, is DSGVTQTPKHLITATGQRVTLRCSPRSGDLSVYWYQQSLDQGLQFLIQYYNGEERAKGNILERFSAQQFPDLHSELNLSSLELGDSALYFCASSPLGTSGGGYNEQFFGPGTRLTVL.

The chain combines TRBV12-3 or TRBV12-4 with TRBJ2-7, with TRBD2 matching 12 bases. Germline trimming cut 0 bases from V and 5 bases from J; bases unmatched to any gene: 5. This CDR3 spans 16 amino acids. The CDR3 DNA follows: TGTGCCAGCAGTTTAGCAACTAGCGGGAGGACCCACGAGCAGTACTTC. It specifies CASSLATSGRTHEQYF.

The sample holds a few counts of this clonotype. This sequence joins TRBV5-1 and TRBJ2-2, with D tentatively TRBD1 or TRBD2 (5 bases each). V lost 4 bases and J lost 6, with 19 bases in between. The CDR3 runs to 16 residues. Germline lookup yields CDR1 SGHRS and CDR2 YFSETQ. DNA of the CDR3: TGCGCCAGCAGCCCTGGCATCTTACTAGGGGCCGGGGAGCTGTTTTTT. Amino acid sequence: CASSPGILLGAGELFF.

There are a few counts of this clonotype. The CDR3 spells CSARPGLAGSDTQYF. In nucleotides, the CDR3 is TGCAGTGCTAGACCGGGACTAGCGGGGTCAGATACGCAGTATTTT. The chain has TRBV20-1 and TRBJ2-3, with 13 bases fitting TRBD2. Looked up from germline, CDR1 is DFQATT and CDR2 is SNEGSKA (reference sequence). Trimming removed 2 bases from V and 4 bases from J; junction bases left unmatched: 3. The CDR3 is 15 residues long.

This clonotype was detected only a few times. The chain links TRBV5-1 to TRBJ2-3, with 7 bases fitting TRBD2. Germline CDR1 reads SGHRS; CDR2 reads YFSETQ. V was pared by 0 bases and J by 2 bases, with 6 bases of the junction left unmatched. The CDR3 totals 16 residues. In nucleotides, the CDR3 is TGCGCCAGCAGCTTGGTTTGGGGGGGGGTCACAGATACGCAGTATTTT. This sequence encodes CASSLVWGGVTDTQYF.

This clonotype was seen a few times. The chain uses TRBV3-1 and TRBJ2-5, with D perhaps matching TRBD2 (5 bases). Germline CDR1 is LGHDT and CDR2 is YNNKEL (reference sequence). V shed 3 bases and J shed 4 bases, with 12 bases lying between them. The CDR3 contains 14 residues. CDR3 DNA: TGTGCCAGCAGCCACCGGACTCGAACAGAGACCCAGTACTTC. Residues: CASSHRTRTETQYF.

This clonotype was seen only a few times. V and J are TRBV12-3 or TRBV12-4 and TRBJ2-3; D might be TRBD2 (6 bases). Trimming took 6 bases from V and 1 from J, leaving 11 bases between them. The CDR3 spans 14 residues. The CDR3 is CASRNSGGTDTQYF. The CDR3 DNA sequence: TGTGCCAGCAGAAATAGCGGTGGCACAGATACGCAGTATTTT.

The rearrangement uses TRBV7-9 and TRBJ2-1; D assignment may be TRBD1 or TRBD2 (5 bases each). The germline V gene encodes CDR1 SEHNR and CDR2 FQNEAQ (reference sequence). V dropped 5 bases and J dropped 7 bases, with 21 bases sitting between them. CDR3 size: 16 residues. In DNA form, the CDR3 reads TGTGCCAGCAGCGGACGCCCTAGTGGGGGAGTTAATGAGCAGTTCTTC. Its protein is CASSGRPSGGVNEQFF.

This clonotype was picked up a small number of times. The CDR3 sequence is CASSRTVAEAFF. CDR3 DNA sequence: TGTGCCAGCAGCCGCACGGTTGCTGAAGCTTTCTTT. This chain links TRBV7-8 with TRBJ1-1; no reliable D call. The CDR3 consists of 12 residues. Germline CDR1 is SGHVS and CDR2 is FQNEAQ. V dropped 5 bases and J dropped 6 bases, with 10 bases sitting between them.

This clonotype has only a few counts. The V gene is TRBV20-1, the J gene TRBJ2-1; 10 positions agree with TRBD2. The junction had 2 bases not matched to a gene; V was cut back by 0 bases and J by 0 bases. The CDR3 loop spans 16 amino acids. Germline V CDR1 and CDR2: DFQATT, SNEGSKA (reference sequence). CDR3 residues: CSARDGLAASYNEQFF. The CDR3 DNA reads as TGCAGTGCTAGAGACGGACTAGCGGCCTCCTACAATGAGCAGTTCTTC.

This clonotype was counted only a few times. The chain links TRBV5-6 to TRBJ2-5; D tentatively fits TRBD1 or TRBD2 (5 bases each). V was cut by 3 bases and J by 4 bases, with 10 bases left in between. Per germline, CDR1 SGHDT and CDR2 YYEEEE. This CDR3 is 13 amino acids long. The CDR3 region is CASSSGPVETQYF. The CDR3, as DNA: TGTGCCAGCAGCTCGGGACCGGTAGAGACCCAGTACTTC.

This clonotype turned up a few times. This chain connects TRBV7-3 to TRBJ2-1; 7 bases are a match to TRBD2. V lost 5 bases to trimming and J lost 8 bases; unmatched junction nucleotides: 15. Germline V lookup: CDR1 SGHTA, CDR2 FQGTGA. The CDR3 covers 16 residues. The CDR3 reads CASSQWGLQYDDEQFF. The CDR3 DNA reads as TGTGCCAGCAGCCAATGGGGACTACAGTATGATGATGAGCAGTTCTTC.

The chain has TRBV9 and TRBJ2-1; 8 bases fit TRBD2. After removal of 7 bases from V and 9 bases from J, the junction contained 12 bases not matched to a gene. Germline-derived CDR1 and CDR2 are SGDLS and YYNGEE. The CDR3 totals 14 residues. The CDR3 nucleotides read TGTGCCAGCCGCCCCGGGACTAGGGGTGGTGAGCAGTTCTTC. As protein: CASRPGTRGGEQFF.

In this sample, this clonotype turned up a few times. This rearrangement joins TRBV20-1 to TRBJ1-2; unclear D gene. Between the trimmed V and J ends, which lost 7 bases and 0 bases, there was a span of 15 bases. Germline-derived CDR1 and CDR2 are DFQATT and SNEGSKA (reference sequence). The CDR3 has 14 residues. Written as DNA, the CDR3 is TGCAGTGTCACTCGACCGGGAACTAACTATGGCTACACCTTC. Translation gives CSVTRPGTNYGYTF.

There are many counts of this clonotype. The chain has TRBV12-3 or TRBV12-4 and TRBJ2-7, with D uncertain. Trimming took off 5 bases at V and 7 bases at J, with 12 bases between the two ends. The CDR3 covers 12 residues. CDR3 bases: TGTGCCAGCAGTCCGCGGATGAATGAGCAGTACTTC. Amino acid sequence: CASSPRMNEQYF.

The V gene is TRBV4-3, the J gene TRBJ2-5; D tentatively fits TRBD1 or TRBD2 (5 bases each). From germline, CDR1 is LGHNA and CDR2 YSLEER. This CDR3 is 15 amino acids long. Trimming left V 2 bases short and J 4 bases short, with 14 bases between. The CDR3 loop reads CASSQLPGPRETQYF. The CDR3 DNA is TGCGCCAGCAGCCAACTGCCGGGACCGCGAGAGACCCAGTACTTC.

The V call is TRBV10-3, the J call TRBJ2-1, with D hard to call. With 2 bases removed from V and 4 bases from J, the gap between germline ends came to 6 bases. The CDR3 runs to 13 residues. From germline, CDR1 is ENHRY and CDR2 SYGVKD. CDR3 loop: CAISEAIYNEQFF. The CDR3 region has the DNA TGTGCCATCAGTGAGGCAATTTACAATGAGCAGTTCTTC.